This T cell receptor (beta chain) was found in a study of naive and memory T cell subsets. General study points: Over 95% of naive TCR sequences appeared only once after error correction, unlike memory subsets.

Two oligonucleotides, mixed equimolar, formed the beta constant-region primer covering TRBC1 and TRBC2. Ligated cDNA was amplified by four rounds of PCR with nested alpha and beta constant-region primers and SP2. MiXCR was run by TCRdb on the UMI-ligation and nested PCR reads, yielding one entry per CDR3 protein. The repertoire holds 95,000 to 150,000 distinct CDR3 sequences, with around a third as singletons. Comment on this clonotype: Its target is unknown.

CD8 T cells were positively selected from what remained after CD4 positive selection. Four subsets defined by CD45RA and CD27 were sorted after CD3, CD4, CD8 and live/dead staining. Germline V CDR1 and CDR2: SQVTM, ANQGSEA. The CDR3 runs to 12 residues. V trimming: 4 bases; J trimming: 6 bases; junction bases outside the gene matches: 4. Sequenced sample: central memory CD4+ T cells from blood. This sequence originates from a human donor in good health. V and J are TRBV29-1 and TRBJ2-7; 9 bases fit TRBD1. The CDR3 DNA reads as TGCAGCGTTGGTCGGGACAGGGTCGAGCAGTACTTC. Translated: CSVGRDRVEQYF.